This TCR beta chain stems from a study of T cells in Graves' hyperthyroidism and ophthalmopathy. The table lists this clonotype with a few counts. Amplification yielded TCR beta CDR3 regions, with RNA transcripts as the source. The TCR CDR3 was amplified in a first-round RT-PCR using the HTBI primer set. MiXCR was run by TCRdb on the multiplex PCR reads, yielding one entry per CDR3 protein. The data show about half a million distinct CDR3 sequences, 15% to 20% seen once. Germline-derived CDR1 and CDR2 are LNHDA and SQIVND (reference sequence). The germline V and J ends were trimmed by 7 bases and 1 base, with 10 bases remaining between them. This CDR3 is 13 amino acids long.

This clonotype was obtained from a woman between 25 and 40 years old with Graves' ophthalmopathy. The sample consisted of blood. The genes are TRBV19 and TRBJ1-1; possibly TRBD1 for D (5 bases). The CDR3 here is CASKQDQNTEAFF. The DNA for the CDR3 is TGTGCCAGTAAACAGGACCAGAACACTGAAGCTTTCTTT.